This is a list of T cell receptor beta chains from one sample in a study of blood T cell repertoires in COVID-19. Sequencing used immunoSEQ multiplex PCR; TCRdb keeps in-frame clones, though not all of them. The data show 310,000 or so clones, with 80% to 90% seen just once and around 9.3% held by the top ten. The specimen sequenced was PBMCs or T cells enriched from blood (not recorded which). All receptors come from a woman under 30 who had recovered from COVID-19. Each CDR3 is given with its conserved first and last residue. The D gene is left open where the match is weak.

j_call d_call v_call cdr3_length cdr3_aa cdr3_nt
TRBJ2-7 TRBD1 TRBV19 18 CASSRGTAPFKSAYEQYF TGTGCCAGTAGTAGGGGGACAGCCCCGTTTAAAAGTGCCTACGAGCAGTACTTC
TRBJ2-4 - TRBV3-1/TRBV3-2 18 CASSQIPGGWGSWDIQYF TGTGCCAGCAGCCAAATTCCGGGGGGCTGGGGCTCTTGGGACATTCAGTACTTC
TRBJ2-3 - TRBV28 13 CASNGGGAESKYF TGTGCCAGCAATGGCGGGGGCGCGGAGTCTAAGTATTTT
TRBJ2-1 - TRBV11-1 14 CASSLRSGTGEQFF TGTGCCAGCAGCTTACGGTCCGGGACTGGGGAGCAGTTCTTC
TRBJ2-2 TRBD1 TRBV15 17 CATSRHTGQGDTGELFF TGTGCCACCAGCAGACACACCGGACAGGGGGACACCGGGGAGCTGTTTTTT
TRBJ1-6 - TRBV28 14 CASSLIARNSPLHF TGTGCCAGCAGTTTAATAGCTAGGAATTCACCCCTCCACTTT
TRBJ1-1 TRBD1 TRBV14 15 CASSSWMTGLTEAFF TGTGCCAGCAGCTCGTGGATGACAGGGTTGACTGAAGCTTTCTTT
TRBJ2-7 - TRBV7-2 15 CASSRNGGRGYEQYF TGTGCCAGCAGTAGAAACGGGGGGCGCGGGTACGAGCAGTACTTC
TRBJ2-1 - TRBV19 16 CASSKTGSSSYNEQFF TGTGCCAGTAGTAAAACAGGGTCCAGCTCCTACAATGAGCAGTTCTTC
TRBJ1-1 TRBD1 TRBV10-3 15 CAISALNRGFTEAFF TGTGCCATCAGTGCTCTTAACAGGGGTTTTACTGAAGCTTTCTTT